This T cell receptor (beta chain) was obtained from a study of cytomegalovirus exposure and HLA in healthy donors. The CDR3 length is 11 residues. The germline V and J ends were trimmed by 6 bases and 1 base, with 4 bases remaining between them. Germline CDR1 and CDR2: SNHLY and FYNNEI. PCR primers comprised 60 Vbeta and 13 Jbeta primers. Assay used: immunoSEQ multiplex PCR; TCRdb lists only in-frame clones, some missing. The sample carries about 19,000 clones, about 80% recorded once. V is TRBV2 and J is TRBJ2-7; D gene uncertain. This clonotype was sampled from a human donor in good health. Sample: PBMCs. The CDR3 region is CASSQSYEQYF. The CDR3, as DNA: TGTGCCAGCAGCCAATCCTACGAGCAGTACTTC. Supplemented by reference TRBV2 and TRBJ2-7, the full variable domain reads EPEVTQTPSHQVTQMGQEVILRCVPISNHLYFYWYRQILGQKVEFLVSFYNNEISEKSEIFDDQFSVERPDGSNFTLKIRSTKLEDSAMYFCASSQSYEQYFGPGTRLTVT.